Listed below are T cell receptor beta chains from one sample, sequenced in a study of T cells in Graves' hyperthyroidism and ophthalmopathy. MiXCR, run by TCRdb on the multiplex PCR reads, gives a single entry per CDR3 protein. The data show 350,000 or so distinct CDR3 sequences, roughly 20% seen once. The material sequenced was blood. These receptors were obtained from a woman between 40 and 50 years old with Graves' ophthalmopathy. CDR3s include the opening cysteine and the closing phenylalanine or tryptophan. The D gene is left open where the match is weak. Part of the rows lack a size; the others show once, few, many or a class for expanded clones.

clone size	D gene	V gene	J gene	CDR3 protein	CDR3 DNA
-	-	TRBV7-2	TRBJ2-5	CATEAGRQETQYF	TGTGCCACCGAGGCGGGAAGGCAAGAGACCCAGTACTTC
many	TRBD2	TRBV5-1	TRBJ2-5	CASSRDLGRETQYF	TGCGCCAGCAGCCGGGACCTCGGGAGGGAGACCCAGTACTTC
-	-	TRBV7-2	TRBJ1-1	CASSSQVVNTEAFF	TGTGCCAGCAGCTCTCAGGTCGTGAACACTGAAGCTTTCTTT
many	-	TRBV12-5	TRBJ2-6	CASGFWTDSRSGANVLTF	TGTGCTAGTGGTTTCTGGACCGATTCGAGGTCTGGGGCCAACGTCCTGACTTTC
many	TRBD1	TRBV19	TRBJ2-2	CASSFGSGGNTGELFF	TGTGCCAGTAGTTTTGGGTCAGGGGGGAACACCGGGGAGCTGTTTTTT
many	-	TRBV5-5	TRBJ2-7	CASSRLGGEQYF	TGTGCCAGCAGCCGACTGGGGGGCGAGCAGTACTTC
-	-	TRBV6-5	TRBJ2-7	CASSSGHPGGGYEQYF	TGTGCCAGCAGTTCAGGGCACCCGGGGGGCGGGTACGAGCAGTACTTC
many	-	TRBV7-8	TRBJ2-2	CASSLAWAGELFF	TGTGCCAGCAGCTTAGCTTGGGCCGGGGAGCTGTTTTTT
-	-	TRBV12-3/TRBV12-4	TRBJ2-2	CASSLQVAGELFF	TGTGCCAGCAGTTTACAGGTAGCCGGGGAGCTGTTTTTT
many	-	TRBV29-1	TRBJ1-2	CSVDAGPYGYTF	TGCAGCGTTGATGCAGGGCCCTATGGCTACACCTTC
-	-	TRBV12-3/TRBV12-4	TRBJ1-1	CASSPETINALQAFF	TGTGCCAGCAGTCCCGAGACGATCAACGCACTACAAGCTTTCTTT
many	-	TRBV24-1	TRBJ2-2	CATSDLRPSGVGELFF	TGTGCCACCAGTGATTTGAGACCGTCCGGAGTGGGGGAGCTGTTTTTT
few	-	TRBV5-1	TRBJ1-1	CASSPPGSPEAFF	TGCGCCAGCAGCCCACCGGGGTCTCCTGAAGCTTTCTTT
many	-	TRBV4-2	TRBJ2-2	CASSQEPGTATGELFF	TGTGCCAGCAGCCAAGAACCGGGAACGGCCACCGGGGAGCTGTTTTTT
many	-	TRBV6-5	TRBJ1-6	CASSYSRRDSPLHF	TGTGCCAGCAGTTACTCCCGACGGGATTCACCCCTCCACTTT
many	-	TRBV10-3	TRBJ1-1	CAISVGGTEAFF	TGTGCCATCAGTGTTGGGGGAACTGAAGCTTTCTTT
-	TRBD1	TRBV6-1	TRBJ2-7	CASRSSGQGFREQYF	TGTGCCAGCAGATCTTCGGGACAGGGCTTTCGGGAGCAGTACTTC
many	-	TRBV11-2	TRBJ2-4	CASSQGPIQYF	TGTGCCAGCAGCCAAGGTCCAATTCAGTACTTC
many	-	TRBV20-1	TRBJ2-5	CSARDPRGRQVQETQYF	TGCAGTGCTAGAGACCCTCGGGGACGTCAAGTTCAAGAGACCCAGTACTTC
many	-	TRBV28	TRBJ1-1	CASSLTGRTEAFF	TGTGCCAGCAGTTTAACAGGACGGACTGAAGCTTTCTTT